Reported below is one T cell receptor (beta chain). Using its own MiXCR run on the 5' RACE reads, TCRdb lists one record per CDR3 protein. Among 400,000 to 500,000 distinct CDR3 sequences listed, roughly 13% were seen once. The sample belongs to a study of identical twins. Trimming cost V 7 bases and J 2 bases; bases outside gene matches: 10. This CDR3 comprises 15 residues. Per the germline V gene, CDR1 is MNHEY and CDR2 is SVGEGT. A further study also used this sample, focusing on yellow fever vaccine responses in identical twins.

Sequenced material: CD4+ T cells sorted from blood. The TCR was taken from a woman aged 18 to 35 in good health. The chain uses TRBV6-2 or TRBV6-3 and TRBJ2-7; 8 bases agree with TRBD1. CDR3 region: CASTVGGTGTYEQYF. Here the CDR3 DNA reads TGTGCCAGCACCGTAGGGGGGACAGGCACCTACGAGCAGTACTTC.